This is a list of T cell receptor beta chains from one sample in a study of T cell repertoires and Cas9 in healthy adults. Method: immunoSEQ multiplex PCR; TCRdb's copy keeps in-frame clones and lacks some. The sample carries 20,000 to 25,000 clones, 90% recorded once. The specimen sequenced was CD4+ effector T cells (CD127+, CD25-, CD137-, CD154-) from PBMCs; culture status not recorded. The receptors shown here come from a human donor in good health. Each CDR3 is given with its conserved first and last residue.

V gene,J gene,CDR3 length,CDR3 protein
TRBV2,TRBJ2-1,16,CASGKRLAGGQNEQFF
TRBV5-1,TRBJ2-7,15,CASSSTGTGPNEQYF
TRBV15,TRBJ1-4,15,CATSRERVGLEKLFF
TRBV11-2,TRBJ2-7,15,CASSIEDRAAYEQYF
TRBV5-4,TRBJ2-3,16,CASSLRAGLITDTQYF
TRBV9,TRBJ2-7,18,CASSAPSSGGVWSYEQYF
TRBV19,TRBJ2-1,16,CASSIRTGGIYNEQFF
TRBV2,TRBJ2-3,13,CAKGGASRDTQYF
TRBV6-5,TRBJ2-7,15,CASNRPRDSSGEQYF
TRBV29-1,TRBJ2-5,14,CSVEDRRLEETQYF
TRBV4-1,TRBJ1-4,14,CASRPGFQAEKLFF
TRBV7-9,TRBJ1-1,14,CASSSRERDTEAFF
TRBV19,TRBJ2-5,14,CASSRNGAEETQYF
TRBV6-1,TRBJ1-6,12,CASSEGRIALHF
TRBV5-1,TRBJ1-2,16,CASSLARGQGAGGYTF
TRBV6-5,TRBJ1-1,14,CASRKGARSTEAFF
TRBV2,TRBJ2-7,15,CASSAVGTAFYEQYF
TRBV5-4,TRBJ2-7,13,CASSLEWGYEQYF
TRBV6-5,TRBJ1-4,13,CASSSVRWEKLFF
TRBV19,TRBJ2-1,13,CATTAGSYNEQFF
TRBV5-1,TRBJ2-7,13,CASSLEQGALLYF
TRBV5-8,TRBJ2-3,16,CASSIGLAGALDTQYF
TRBV7-2,TRBJ2-4,13,CASKVGQPPIQYF
TRBV6-1,TRBJ2-3,13,CASSPGGTDTQYF
TRBV6-1,TRBJ2-5,15,CASVLMGQGGETQYF
TRBV7-9,TRBJ1-3,16,CASSLAGRGPGNTIYF
TRBV7-2,TRBJ1-1,16,CASSLFRTGPSTEAFF
TRBV25-1,TRBJ2-3,13,CASSEASADTQYF
TRBV7-2,TRBJ2-7,14,CASTRPGSPYAQYF
TRBV7-2,TRBJ2-3,14,CASSPGWRTDTQYF
TRBV7-8,TRBJ2-7,13,CASSLVSAYEQYF
TRBV14,TRBJ1-4,17,CASSQEIGPILGEKLFF
TRBV9,TRBJ1-1,15,CASSVASTGGTEAFF
TRBV29-1,TRBJ2-1,11,CRRGGRAEQFF
TRBV5-1,TRBJ1-2,14,CASSSDGYNYGYTF
TRBV7-9,TRBJ2-7,15,CASSLEAGPTYEQYF
TRBV30,TRBJ2-1,16,CAWSVGLAGHKDEQFF
TRBV9,TRBJ1-1,13,CASSDHTNTEAFF
TRBV5-1,TRBJ1-5,15,CASSQQPGSNQPQHF
TRBV5-1,TRBJ2-3,15,CASSLLGTSTDTQYF
TRBV5-1,TRBJ1-2,14,CASSLDTGSYGYTF
TRBV6-5,TRBJ1-2,12,CASIGTSGGYTF
TRBV29-1,TRBJ1-1,13,CSVEGNKLTEAFF
TRBV2,TRBJ1-1,15,CASRRDAGYNTEAFF
TRBV10-3,TRBJ2-7,13,CAISVGTGVEQYF
TRBV18,TRBJ1-1,16,CASSPPHLSTNTEAFF
TRBV30,TRBJ2-2,18,CAWSGAGGRGPKAGELFF
TRBV6-5,TRBJ2-2,15,CASSYQEPNTGELFF